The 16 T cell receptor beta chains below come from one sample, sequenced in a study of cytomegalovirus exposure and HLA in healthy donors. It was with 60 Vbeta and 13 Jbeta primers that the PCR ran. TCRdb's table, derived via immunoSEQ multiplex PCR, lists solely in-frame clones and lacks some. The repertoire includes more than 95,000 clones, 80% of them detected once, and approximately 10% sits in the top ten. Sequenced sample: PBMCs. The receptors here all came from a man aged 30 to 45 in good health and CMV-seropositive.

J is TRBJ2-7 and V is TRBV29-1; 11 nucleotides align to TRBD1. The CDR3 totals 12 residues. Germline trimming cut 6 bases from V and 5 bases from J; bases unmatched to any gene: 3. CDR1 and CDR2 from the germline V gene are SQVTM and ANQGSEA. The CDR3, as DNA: TGCAGCGTGGGGACAGGGGGGAACGAGCAGTACTTC. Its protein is CSVGTGGNEQYF.

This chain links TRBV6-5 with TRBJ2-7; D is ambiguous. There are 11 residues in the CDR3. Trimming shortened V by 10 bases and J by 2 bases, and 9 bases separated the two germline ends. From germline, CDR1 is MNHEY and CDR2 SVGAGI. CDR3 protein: CATRSTYEQYF. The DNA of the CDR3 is TGTGCCACCAGGTCCACCTACGAGCAGTACTTC.

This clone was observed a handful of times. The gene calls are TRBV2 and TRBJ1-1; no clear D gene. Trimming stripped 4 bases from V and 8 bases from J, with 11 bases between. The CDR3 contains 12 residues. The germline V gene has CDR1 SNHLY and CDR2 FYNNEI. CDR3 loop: CASSVEGGEAFF. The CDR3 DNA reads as TGTGCCAGCAGTGTTGAGGGAGGAGAAGCTTTCTTT.

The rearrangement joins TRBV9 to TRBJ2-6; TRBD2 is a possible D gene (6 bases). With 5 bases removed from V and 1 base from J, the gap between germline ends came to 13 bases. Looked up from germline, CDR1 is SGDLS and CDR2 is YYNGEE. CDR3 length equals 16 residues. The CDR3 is CASRGQSGSGANVLTF. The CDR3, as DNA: TGTGCCAGCAGAGGTCAAAGCGGGTCTGGGGCCAACGTCCTGACTTTC.

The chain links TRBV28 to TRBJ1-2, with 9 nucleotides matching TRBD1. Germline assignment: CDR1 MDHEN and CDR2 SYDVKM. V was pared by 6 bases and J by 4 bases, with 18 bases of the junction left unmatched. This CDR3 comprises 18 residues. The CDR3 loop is CASSHRGTGRRRLYGYTF. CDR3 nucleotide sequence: TGTGCCAGCAGCCACCGAGGGACAGGGAGGAGGAGGCTCTATGGCTACACCTTC.

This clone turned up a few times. CDR3 region: CASSVVQGGGINIQYF. In nucleotides, the CDR3 is TGTGCCAGCAGCGTAGTCCAGGGGGGTGGAATAAACATTCAGTACTTC. This chain uses TRBV9 with TRBJ2-4, with D perhaps matching TRBD1 (7 bases). CDR1 and CDR2 from the germline V gene are SGDLS and YYNGEE. This CDR3 is built from 16 residues. Trimming stripped 0 bases from V and 6 bases from J, with 16 bases between.

CDR3 sequence reads: CASSSGVGETQYF. The CDR3 DNA sequence: TGTGCCAGCAGTTCAGGGGTGGGAGAGACCCAGTACTTC. This rearrangement joins TRBV5-5 to TRBJ2-5; possibly TRBD1 for D (6 bases). The CDR3 is 13 residues long. Germline V gene sequence: CDR1 SGHKS, CDR2 YYEKEE (reference sequence). Trimming took off 5 bases at V and 4 bases at J, with 12 bases between the two ends. The full variable domain, with the rest looked up from reference TRBV5-5 and TRBJ2-5, is DAGVTQSPTHLIKTRGQQVTLRCSPISGHKSVSWYQQVLGQGPQFIFQYYEKEERGRGNFPDRFSARQFPNYSSELNVNALLLGDSALYLCASSSGVGETQYFGPGTRLLVL.

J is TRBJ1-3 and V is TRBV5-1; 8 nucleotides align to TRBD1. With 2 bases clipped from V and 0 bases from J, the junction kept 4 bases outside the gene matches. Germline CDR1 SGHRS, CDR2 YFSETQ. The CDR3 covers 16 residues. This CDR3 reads CASSLGQGLSGNTIYF. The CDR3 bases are TGCGCCAGCAGCTTAGGACAGGGACTCTCTGGAAACACCATATATTTT. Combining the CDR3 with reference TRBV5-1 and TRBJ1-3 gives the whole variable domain KAGVTQTPRYLIKTRGQQVTLSCSPISGHRSVSWYQQTPGQGLQFLFEYFSETQRNKGNFPGRFSGRQFSNSRSEMNVSTLELGDSALYLCASSLGQGLSGNTIYFGEGSWLTVV.

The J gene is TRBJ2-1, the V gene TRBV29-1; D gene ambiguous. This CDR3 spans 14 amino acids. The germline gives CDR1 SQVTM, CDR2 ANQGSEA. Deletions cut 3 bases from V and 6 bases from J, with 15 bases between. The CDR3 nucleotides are TGCAGCGTTGACCCGCCCGGCGGCGGCAATGAGCAGTTCTTC. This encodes CSVDPPGGGNEQFF.

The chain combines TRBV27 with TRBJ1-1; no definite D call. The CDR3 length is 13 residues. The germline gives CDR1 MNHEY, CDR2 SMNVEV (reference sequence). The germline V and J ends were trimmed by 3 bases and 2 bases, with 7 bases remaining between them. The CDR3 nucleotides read TGTGCCAGCAGTTTTGCGGCCAACACTGAAGCTTTCTTT. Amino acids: CASSFAANTEAFF.

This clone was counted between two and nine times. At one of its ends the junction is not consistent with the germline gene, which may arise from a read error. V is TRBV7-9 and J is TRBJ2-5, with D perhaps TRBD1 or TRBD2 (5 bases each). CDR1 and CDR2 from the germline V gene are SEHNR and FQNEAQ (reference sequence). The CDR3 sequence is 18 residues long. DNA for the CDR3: TGTTCCAGCAGCTTAGCGCGGTTTGACAGCTACTTTCAAGAGACCCAGTACTTC. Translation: CSSSLARFDSYFQETQYF.

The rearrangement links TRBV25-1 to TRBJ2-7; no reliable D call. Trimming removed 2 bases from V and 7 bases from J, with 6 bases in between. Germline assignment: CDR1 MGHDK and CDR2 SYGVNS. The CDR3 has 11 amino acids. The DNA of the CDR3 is TGTGCCAGCAGTGAACGACAAGAGCAGTACTTC. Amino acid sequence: CASSERQEQYF.

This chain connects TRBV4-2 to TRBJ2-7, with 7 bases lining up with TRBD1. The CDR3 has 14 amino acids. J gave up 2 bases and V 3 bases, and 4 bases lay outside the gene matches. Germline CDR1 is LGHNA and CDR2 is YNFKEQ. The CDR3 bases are TGTGCCAGCAGCCATAGGACAGGTACCTACGAGCAGTACTTC. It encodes CASSHRTGTYEQYF.

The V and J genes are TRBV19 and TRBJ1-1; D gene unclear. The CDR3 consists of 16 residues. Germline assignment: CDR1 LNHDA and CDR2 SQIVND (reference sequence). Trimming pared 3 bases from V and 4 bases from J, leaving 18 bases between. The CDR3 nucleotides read TGTGCCAGTAGTATCGCGGTGGCCGAGTTCGGCACTGAAGCTTTCTTT. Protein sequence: CASSIAVAEFGTEAFF.

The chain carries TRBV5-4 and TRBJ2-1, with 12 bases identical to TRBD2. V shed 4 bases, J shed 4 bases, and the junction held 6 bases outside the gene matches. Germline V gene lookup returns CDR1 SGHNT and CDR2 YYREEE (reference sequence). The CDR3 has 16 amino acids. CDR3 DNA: TGTGCCAGCAGCGCCGCGACTAGCGGGGGTTACAATGAGCAGTTCTTC. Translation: CASSAATSGGYNEQFF.

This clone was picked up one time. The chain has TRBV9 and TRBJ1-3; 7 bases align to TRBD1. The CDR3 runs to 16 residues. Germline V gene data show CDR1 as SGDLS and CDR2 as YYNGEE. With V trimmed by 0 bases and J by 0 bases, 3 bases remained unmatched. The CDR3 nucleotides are TGTGCCAGCAGCGTAGGGTCAGGGGGCTCTGGAAACACCATATATTTT. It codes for CASSVGSGGSGNTIYF. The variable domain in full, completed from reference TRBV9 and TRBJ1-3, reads DSGVTQTPKHLITATGQRVTLRCSPRSGDLSVYWYQQSLDQGLQFLIQYYNGEERAKGNILERFSAQQFPDLHSELNLSSLELGDSALYFCASSVGSGGSGNTIYFGEGSWLTVV.